Included here is one T cell receptor (beta chain) sequence, with context. This sample was taken from a study of human T cells and chemical hapten exposure. TCRdb used MiXCR to reprocess the RACE reads, holding one entry per CDR3 protein. The table lists over 70,000 distinct CDR3 sequences, approximately 11% of them singletons. Time point given: patch test 3, about 24 weeks after DPC sensitization. Treatment in this sample: therapeutic diphenylcyclopropenone sensitization with weekly scalp DPC. V lost 5 bases, J lost 1 base, and 5 bases lay in between. The CDR3 runs to 12 residues. Looked up from germline, CDR1 is LGHDT and CDR2 is YNNKEL (reference sequence).

This rearrangement joins TRBV3-1 to TRBJ1-1, with D hard to call. Specimen: whole blood, collected in connection with sensitization to the hapten diphenylcyclopropenone (DPC). The receptor comes from a woman under 40 with alopecia areata. Some clones in this sample may be carry-over from other donors' samples. The CDR3 protein is CASSSGNTEAFF. CDR3 nucleotide sequence: TGTGCCAGCAGCAGCGGGAACACTGAAGCTTTCTTT.